Below, 26 T cell receptor beta chains from the same sample are listed, as sequenced in a study of T cell responses to AZD1222 COVID-19 vaccine. Assay: immunoSEQ multiplex PCR; the TCRdb copy retains only in-frame clones and omits some. The data contain some 82,000 clones, approximately 90% of them singletons. Sequenced here: peripheral blood, sampled on day 0 of AZD1222 vaccination. All receptors derive from an adult in good health.

This clone has just one count. The chain links TRBV5-5 to TRBJ1-2; D might be TRBD1 (5 bases). Germline V CDR1 and CDR2: SGHKS, YYEKEE (reference sequence). V lost 4 bases and J lost 0, with 10 bases in between. CDR3 size: 14 residues. The CDR3 loop reads CASSQQVANYGYTF. The CDR3 coding sequence is TGTGCCAGCAGCCAACAGGTCGCTAACTATGGCTACACCTTC.

This chain uses TRBV24-1 with TRBJ2-1; unclear D gene. CDR1 KGHDR and CDR2 SFDVKD come from the germline V gene. Trimming shortened V by 4 bases and J by 9 bases, and 6 bases separated the two germline ends. The CDR3 has 11 amino acids. CDR3 amino acids: CATSELVEQFF. CDR3 sequence (DNA): TGTGCCACCAGTGAGTTGGTTGAGCAGTTCTTC.

The chain has TRBV29-1 and TRBJ1-1; D remains unclear. The CDR3 has 13 residues. The germline V gene has CDR1 SQVTM and CDR2 ANQGSEA. Trimming pared 0 bases from V and 4 bases from J, leaving 9 bases between. This CDR3 reads CSVEEKGTTEAFF. The CDR3 coding sequence is TGCAGCGTTGAAGAAAAGGGAACCACTGAAGCTTTCTTT.

The rearrangement uses TRBV15 and TRBJ1-6, with 7 bases aligning to TRBD1. The CDR3 loop spans 16 amino acids. V trimming: 2 bases; J trimming: 7 bases; junction bases outside the gene matches: 8. Germline V gene sequence: CDR1 LNHNV, CDR2 YYDKDF (reference sequence). CDR3 protein: CATSRKQGSTNSPLHF. The DNA of the CDR3 is TGTGCCACCAGCAGAAAACAGGGGAGCACGAATTCACCCCTCCACTTT.

As regards this clone: The sample has other DNA sequences that encode this CDR3 too. The chain links TRBV5-1 to TRBJ1-6; D not certain. The CDR3 consists of 14 residues. The ends were cut back, 0 bases at V and 6 bases at J, with 7 bases in the middle. The V gene's germline CDR1 is SGHRS and CDR2 YFSETQ. CDR3 region: CASSLDRVNSPLHF. The CDR3 DNA sequence: TGCGCCAGCAGCTTGGACAGAGTTAATTCACCCCTCCACTTT.

The rearrangement uses TRBV24-1 and TRBJ2-7; 8 bases are shared with TRBD1. Germline CDR1 is KGHDR and CDR2 is SFDVKD. The CDR3 runs to 17 residues. With V trimmed by 5 bases and J by 4 bases, 15 bases remained unmatched. CDR3 residues: CATSAPSDRTGKYEQYF. The CDR3 DNA is TGTGCCACCAGTGCCCCCTCAGACAGGACAGGGAAATACGAGCAGTACTTC.

The chain joins TRBV30 to TRBJ1-1, with no clear D. This CDR3 contains 14 residues. With 1 base removed from V and 0 bases from J, the gap between germline ends came to 9 bases. Germline CDR1 GTSNPN, CDR2 SVGIG (reference sequence). The CDR3 region is CAWSAISMNTEAFF. CDR3 sequence (DNA): TGTGCCTGGAGTGCAATTAGCATGAACACTGAAGCTTTCTTT.

This clone was detected only once. The chain combines TRBV30 with TRBJ1-4, with TRBD1 matching 9 bases. The CDR3 runs to 14 residues. The ends lost 2 bases at V and 5 bases at J; junction bases unmatched: 3. Germline V gene lookup returns CDR1 GTSNPN and CDR2 SVGIG (reference sequence). The CDR3 sequence is CAWSIGQGNEKLFF. CDR3 DNA sequence: TGTGCCTGGAGTATCGGACAGGGGAATGAAAAACTGTTTTTT.

The V call is TRBV12-5, the J call TRBJ1-5, with 7 positions matching TRBD1. Germline V lookup: CDR1 LGHNT, CDR2 FRNRAP. The CDR3 runs 17 residues. With 3 bases clipped from V and 3 bases from J, the junction kept 11 bases outside the gene matches. The CDR3 loop is CASGFQQNRGDNQPQHF. Written as DNA, the CDR3 is TGTGCTAGTGGTTTCCAGCAGAACAGGGGCGACAATCAGCCCCAGCATTTT. Complete variable domain (other parts from reference TRBV12-5 and TRBJ1-5): DARVTQTPRHKVTEMGQEVTMRCQPILGHNTVFWYRQTMMQGLELLAYFRNRAPLDDSGMPKDRFSAEMPDATLATLKIQPSEPRDSAVYFCASGFQQNRGDNQPQHFGDGTRLSIL.

The chain has TRBV4-3 and TRBJ2-7; 7 nucleotides agree with TRBD1. Per germline, CDR1 LGHNA and CDR2 YSLEER. This CDR3 spans 16 amino acids. V shed 0 bases, J shed 3 bases, and the junction held 8 bases outside the gene matches. The CDR3, as DNA: TGCGCCAGCAGCCAAGATTTTAAGGGGGCGGACTACGAGCAGTACTTC. It is translated as CASSQDFKGADYEQYF.

The chain links TRBV2 to TRBJ1-1; TRBD1 matches 10 bases. V dropped 4 bases and J dropped 0; count of bases not matched to a gene: 2. Germline V gene sequence: CDR1 SNHLY, CDR2 FYNNEI. This CDR3 spans 15 amino acids. The CDR3 DNA reads TGTGCCAGCAGTGGACAGGGGGCCATGAACACTGAAGCTTTCTTT. Translating it yields CASSGQGAMNTEAFF.

V and J are TRBV18 and TRBJ1-1; D gene ambiguous. Trimming shortened V by 8 bases and J by 1 base, and 8 bases separated the two germline ends. Germline values: CDR1 KGHSH, CDR2 LQKENI. The CDR3 is 12 residues long. CDR3 protein: CASQAGNTEAFF. The CDR3 DNA reads as TGTGCCAGCCAGGCCGGGAACACTGAAGCTTTCTTT.

The rearrangement links TRBV5-1 to TRBJ2-7; 7 nucleotides align to TRBD2. The junction had 8 bases not matched to a gene; V was cut back by 3 bases and J by 5 bases. Germline V gene data show CDR1 as SGHRS and CDR2 as YFSETQ. The CDR3 contains 14 residues. This chain's CDR3 is CASSWTPGGHEQYF. The CDR3 nucleotides read TGCGCCAGCAGCTGGACCCCGGGAGGCCACGAGCAGTACTTC.

The chain has TRBV27 and TRBJ2-4; D not resolved. The germline V and J ends were trimmed by 3 bases and 3 bases, with 9 bases remaining between them. Germline V gene data show CDR1 as MNHEY and CDR2 as SMNVEV (reference sequence). The CDR3 spans 14 residues. CDR3 in amino acids: CASSLDGGKNIQYF. Here the CDR3 DNA reads TGTGCCAGCAGTTTGGATGGCGGCAAAAACATTCAGTACTTC.

The chain joins TRBV7-3 to TRBJ2-2, with D possibly matching TRBD1 (6 bases). Trimming shortened V by 5 bases and J by 7 bases, and 14 bases separated the two germline ends. This CDR3 comprises 14 residues. The germline gives CDR1 SGHTA, CDR2 FQGTGA. CDR3 nucleotide sequence: TGTGCCAGCAGCCACCAGGGGTCGGTCGGGGAGCTGTTTTTT. It encodes CASSHQGSVGELFF.

V gene TRBV18 combines with J gene TRBJ2-3; 9 bases agree with TRBD2. The germline V gene encodes CDR1 KGHSH and CDR2 LQKENI. There are 20 residues in the CDR3. With V trimmed by 3 bases and J by 2 bases, 18 bases remained unmatched. CDR3 coding DNA: TGTGCCAGCTCACCCCCGCTTAGGACTAGCGCCCAGAGCGACACAGATACGCAGTATTTT. This gives the protein CASSPPLRTSAQSDTDTQYF.

The chain joins TRBV5-1 to TRBJ1-2, with D perhaps matching TRBD1 (6 bases). Trimming shortened V by 4 bases and J by 2 bases, and 15 bases separated the two germline ends. CDR3 size: 15 residues. The germline V gene encodes CDR1 SGHRS and CDR2 YFSETQ. The CDR3 DNA reads TGCGCCAGCAGCGTGACAGGCCTGGGGAACTATGGCTACACCTTC. Protein: CASSVTGLGNYGYTF.

Written as DNA, the CDR3 is TGTGCCAGCAGCCAAAGGACCCTCGGCGATGGCTACACCTTC. Its protein is CASSQRTLGDGYTF. The chain employs TRBV3-1 (or the pseudogene TRBV3-2) and TRBJ1-2; D gene unclear. This CDR3 spans 14 amino acids. V lost 2 bases to trimming and J lost 6 bases, with 13 bases between them. The germline V gene encodes CDR1 LGHDT and CDR2 YNNKEL (reference sequence).

This rearrangement joins TRBV7-2 to TRBJ1-2, with 12 bases aligning to TRBD1. Germline V gives CDR1 SGHTA, CDR2 FQGNSA. J was trimmed by 7 bases and V by 0 bases; bases with no gene match: 3. There are 15 residues in the CDR3. For the CDR3, the DNA is TGTGCCAGCAGCTTAGCGGGACAGGGGGCCTCTGGCTACACCTTC. Residues: CASSLAGQGASGYTF. Supplemented by reference TRBV7-2 and TRBJ1-2, the full variable domain reads GAGVSQSPSNKVTEKGKDVELRCDPISGHTALYWYRQSLGQGLEFLIYFQGNSAPDKSGLPSDRFSAERTGGSVSTLTIQRTQQEDSAVYLCASSLAGQGASGYTFGSGTRLTVV.

This chain links TRBV4-1 with TRBJ2-5; D is undetermined. Germline V gives CDR1 MGHRA, CDR2 YSYEKL. Trimming pared 4 bases from V and 2 bases from J, leaving 11 bases between. The CDR3 runs to 14 residues. CDR3 DNA: TGCGCCAGCAGCCCGACCGTGGGTCAAGAGACCCAGTACTTC. Translation: CASSPTVGQETQYF.

Note on this clone: Other nucleotide sequences in the sample specify the same CDR3. The rearrangement links TRBV19 to TRBJ1-1; unclear D gene. V lost 2 bases, J lost 2 bases, and 6 bases lay in between. CDR1 is LNHDA and CDR2 is SQIVND in the germline V gene (reference sequence). The CDR3 is 13 amino acids. Here the CDR3 DNA reads TGTGCCAGTAGTATAAGGATTAACACTGAAGCTTTCTTT. It codes for CASSIRINTEAFF. Using reference TRBV19 and TRBJ1-1 for the parts outside the CDR3, the full variable domain is DGGITQSPKYLFRKEGQNVTLSCEQNLNHDAMYWYRQDPGQGLRLIYYSQIVNDFQKGDIAEGYSVSREKKESFPLTVTSAQKNPTAFYLCASSIRINTEAFFGQGTRLTVV.

V is TRBV13 and J is TRBJ1-6, with D perhaps matching TRBD1 (5 bases). The CDR3 has 14 amino acids. Trimming took 3 bases from V and 10 from J, leaving 13 bases between them. Germline-derived CDR1 and CDR2 are PRHDT and FYEKMQ (reference sequence). For the CDR3, the DNA is TGTGCCAGCAGCTTCGATGCGGGGGGGTCACCCCTCCACTTT. It yields the protein CASSFDAGGSPLHF.

This clone has just a few counts. The chain recombines TRBV3-1 (or the pseudogene TRBV3-2) with TRBJ1-3; 7 nucleotides line up with TRBD1. The CDR3 consists of 14 residues. V lost 4 bases, J lost 0 bases, and 0 bases stayed unmatched. Germline-derived CDR1 and CDR2 are LGHDT and YNNKEL (reference sequence). CDR3 bases: TGTGCCAGCAGCCGGACAGGCTCTGGAAACACCATATATTTT. This translates into CASSRTGSGNTIYF.

The V call is TRBV28, the J call TRBJ1-2; D gene unclear. The CDR3 is 14 residues long. Germline V CDR1 and CDR2: MDHEN, SYDVKM. V was pared by 4 bases and J by 3 bases, with 12 bases between. The CDR3 is CASSSGPVDYGYTF. CDR3 sequence (DNA): TGTGCCAGCAGTTCGGGCCCTGTGGACTATGGCTACACCTTC.

V usage is TRBV7-2 and J usage is TRBJ1-2; D is perhaps TRBD1 (5 bases). The CDR3 consists of 13 residues. With 10 bases removed from V and 8 bases from J, the gap between germline ends came to 20 bases. Germline CDR1 reads SGHTA; CDR2 reads FQGNSA. Here the CDR3 reads CAIRDPGLRGYTF. The CDR3 region has the DNA TGTGCCATTCGGGACCCCGGTCTTCGAGGCTACACCTTC. The whole variable domain, filled in from reference TRBV7-2 and TRBJ1-2, reads GAGVSQSPSNKVTEKGKDVELRCDPISGHTALYWYRQSLGQGLEFLIYFQGNSAPDKSGLPSDRFSAERTGGSVSTLTIQRTQQEDSAVYLCAIRDPGLRGYTFGSGTRLTVV.

The chain carries TRBV7-3 and TRBJ1-6; possible D gene TRBD1, 5 bases. The germline V gene has CDR1 SGHTA and CDR2 FQGTGA. The CDR3 length is 13 residues. V was pared by 3 bases and J by 8 bases, with 8 bases between. CDR3 coding DNA: TGTGCCAGCAGCTTTACAGGAGATTCACCCCTCCACTTT. This encodes CASSFTGDSPLHF.